Described below is a single T cell receptor beta chain sequence and its context. The data belong to a study of T cell responses to AZD1222 COVID-19 vaccine. Germline V lookup: CDR1 SGHNT, CDR2 YYREEE (reference sequence). The CDR3 has 13 residues. Trimming took off 4 bases at V and 2 bases at J, with 10 bases between the two ends. TCRdb keeps only in-frame clones here, not all; method: immunoSEQ multiplex PCR. Of over 200,000 clones detected, roughly 94% appear once; the ten largest clones hold over 1.5%. The genes are TRBV5-4 and TRBJ2-7, with D tentatively TRBD1 (6 bases). The specimen comprised peripheral blood, sampled 28 days after the second dose of the MenACWY control vaccine. This clonotype was sampled from an adult who received the MenACWY meningococcal vaccine as a control. This chain's CDR3 is CASSTGQPYEQYF. The CDR3 region has the DNA TGTGCCAGCAGCACCGGACAGCCCTACGAGCAGTACTTC.